The 2 T cell receptor beta chains given below trace back to one sample, sequenced in a study of T cell clones after liver transplantation. Some clones are missing from TCRdb's copy, which holds only in-frame ones; the method was immunoSEQ multiplex PCR. The table includes approximately 55,000 clones, about 67% detected once. The specimen comprised CD4+ T cells from blood, sampled around 4.5 years after liver transplant. Source of these receptors: a human patient who received a liver transplant. Some T cells may originate from the graft donor.

Here the CDR3 DNA reads TGTGCCAGCAGCGTCGGGTCACTAGCGGGGGGGCGACGCACAGATACGCAGTATTTT. This codes for CASSVGSLAGGRRTDTQYF. The chain has TRBV9 and TRBJ2-3; 13 positions agree with TRBD2. Germline loops: CDR1 SGDLS, CDR2 YYNGEE. The CDR3 has 19 amino acids. V lost 2 bases to trimming and J lost 1 base; unmatched junction nucleotides: 10.

The chain uses TRBV7-3 and TRBJ2-5; D uncertain. Germline V gives CDR1 SGHTA, CDR2 FQGTGA. V was clipped by 2 bases and J by 3 bases, with 13 bases between them. This CDR3 has 15 residues. CDR3 residues: CASSLVPTEKETQYF. CDR3 coding DNA: TGTGCCAGCAGCTTAGTACCGACCGAGAAAGAGACCCAGTACTTC.